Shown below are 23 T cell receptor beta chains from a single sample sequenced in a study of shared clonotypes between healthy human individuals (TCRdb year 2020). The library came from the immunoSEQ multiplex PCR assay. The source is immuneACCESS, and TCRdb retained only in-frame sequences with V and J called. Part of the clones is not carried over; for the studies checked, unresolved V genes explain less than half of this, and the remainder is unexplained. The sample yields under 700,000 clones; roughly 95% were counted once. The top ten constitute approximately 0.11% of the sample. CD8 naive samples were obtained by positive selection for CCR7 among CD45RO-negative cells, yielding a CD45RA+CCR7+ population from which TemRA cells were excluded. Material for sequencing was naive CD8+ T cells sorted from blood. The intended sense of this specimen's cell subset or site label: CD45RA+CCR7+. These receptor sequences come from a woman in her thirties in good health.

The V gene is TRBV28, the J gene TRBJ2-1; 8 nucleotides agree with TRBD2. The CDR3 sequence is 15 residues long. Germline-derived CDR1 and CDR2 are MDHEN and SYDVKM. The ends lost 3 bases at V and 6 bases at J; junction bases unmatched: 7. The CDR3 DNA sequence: TGTGCCAGCAGTTTTCCACTAGCGGAGTTCAATGAGCAGTTCTTC. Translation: CASSFPLAEFNEQFF. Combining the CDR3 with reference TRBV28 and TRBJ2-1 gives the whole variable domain DVKVTQSSRYLVKRTGEKVFLECVQDMDHENMFWYRQDPGLGLRLIYFSYDVKMKEKGDIPEGYSVSREKKERFSLILESASTNQTSMYLCASSFPLAEFNEQFFGPGTRLTVL.

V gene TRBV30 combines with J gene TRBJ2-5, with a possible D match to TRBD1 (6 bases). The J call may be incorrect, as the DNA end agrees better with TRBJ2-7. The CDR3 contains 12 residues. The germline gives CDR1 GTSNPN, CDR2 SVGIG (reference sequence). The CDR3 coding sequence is TGTGCCTGGAGTGACACAGGGAACGAGCAGTACTTC. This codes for CAWSDTGNEQYF.

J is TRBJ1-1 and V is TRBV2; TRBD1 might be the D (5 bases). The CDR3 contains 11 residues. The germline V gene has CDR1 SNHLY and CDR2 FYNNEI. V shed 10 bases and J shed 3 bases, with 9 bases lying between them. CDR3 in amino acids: CAKRQYTEAFF. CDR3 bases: TGTGCCAAAAGACAGTACACTGAAGCTTTCTTT.

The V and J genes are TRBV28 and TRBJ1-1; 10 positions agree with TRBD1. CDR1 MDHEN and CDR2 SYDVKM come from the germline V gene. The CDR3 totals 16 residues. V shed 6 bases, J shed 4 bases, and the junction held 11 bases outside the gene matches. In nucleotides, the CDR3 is TGTGCCAGCAGAGCCGGGACAGGGGTTTCTGGCACTGAAGCTTTCTTT. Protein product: CASRAGTGVSGTEAFF.

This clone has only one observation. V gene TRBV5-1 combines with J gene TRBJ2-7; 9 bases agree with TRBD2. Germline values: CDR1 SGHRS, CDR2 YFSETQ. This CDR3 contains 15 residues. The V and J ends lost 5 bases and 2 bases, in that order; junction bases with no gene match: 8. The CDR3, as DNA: TGCGCCAGCAGTACCCCCCTAGCGGGAACCTACGAGCAGTACTTC. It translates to CASSTPLAGTYEQYF. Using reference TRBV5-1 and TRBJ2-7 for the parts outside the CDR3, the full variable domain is KAGVTQTPRYLIKTRGQQVTLSCSPISGHRSVSWYQQTPGQGLQFLFEYFSETQRNKGNFPGRFSGRQFSNSRSEMNVSTLELGDSALYLCASSTPLAGTYEQYFGPGTRLTVT.

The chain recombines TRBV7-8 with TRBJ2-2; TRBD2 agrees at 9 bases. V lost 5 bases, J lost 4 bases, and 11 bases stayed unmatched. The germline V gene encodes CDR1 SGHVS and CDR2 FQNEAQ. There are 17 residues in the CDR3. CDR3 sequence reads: CASSPSRLAGTTGELFF. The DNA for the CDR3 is TGTGCCAGCAGCCCTAGCAGGCTAGCGGGAACCACCGGGGAGCTGTTTTTT.

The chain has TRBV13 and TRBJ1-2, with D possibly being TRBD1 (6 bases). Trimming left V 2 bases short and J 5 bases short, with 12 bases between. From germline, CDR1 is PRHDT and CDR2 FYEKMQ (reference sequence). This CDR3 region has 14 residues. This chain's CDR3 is CASSLNRAEYGYTF. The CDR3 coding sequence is TGTGCCAGCAGCTTAAACAGGGCAGAATATGGCTACACCTTC.

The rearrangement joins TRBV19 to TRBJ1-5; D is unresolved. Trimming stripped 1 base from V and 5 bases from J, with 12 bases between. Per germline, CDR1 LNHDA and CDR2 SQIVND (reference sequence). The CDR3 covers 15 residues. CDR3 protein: CASSIVSRGDQPQHF. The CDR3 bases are TGTGCCAGTAGTATAGTGAGCCGCGGGGATCAGCCCCAGCATTTT.

The CDR3 region is CSVEFSGRWSYEQFF. DNA of the CDR3: TGCAGCGTTGAATTTAGCGGGAGGTGGTCTTATGAGCAGTTCTTC. V is TRBV29-1 and J is TRBJ2-1; 10 positions agree with TRBD2. CDR3 length equals 15 residues. Trimming at V came to 2 bases and at J to 8 bases, leaving 9 bases not matched to a gene. Germline assignment: CDR1 SQVTM and CDR2 ANQGSEA.

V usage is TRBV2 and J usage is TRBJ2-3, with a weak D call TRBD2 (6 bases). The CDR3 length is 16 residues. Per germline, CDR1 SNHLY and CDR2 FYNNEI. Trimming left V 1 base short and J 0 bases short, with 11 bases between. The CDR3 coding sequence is TGTGCCAGCAGTGAAGGGCTAGCGCTTAGCACAGATACGCAGTATTTT. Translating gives CASSEGLALSTDTQYF.

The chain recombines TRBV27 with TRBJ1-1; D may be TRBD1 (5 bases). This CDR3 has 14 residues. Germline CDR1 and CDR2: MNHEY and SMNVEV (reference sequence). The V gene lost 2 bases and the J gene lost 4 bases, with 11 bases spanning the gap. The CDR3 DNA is TGTGCCAGCAGTTTAAGGGGAATCGGCACTGAAGCTTTCTTT. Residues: CASSLRGIGTEAFF.

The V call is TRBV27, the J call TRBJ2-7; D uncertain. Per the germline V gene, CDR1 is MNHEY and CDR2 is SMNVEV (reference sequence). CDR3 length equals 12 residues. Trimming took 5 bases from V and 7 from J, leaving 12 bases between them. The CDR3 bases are TGTGCCAGCAGTCGACACTCGGAAGAGCAGTACTTC. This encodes CASSRHSEEQYF.

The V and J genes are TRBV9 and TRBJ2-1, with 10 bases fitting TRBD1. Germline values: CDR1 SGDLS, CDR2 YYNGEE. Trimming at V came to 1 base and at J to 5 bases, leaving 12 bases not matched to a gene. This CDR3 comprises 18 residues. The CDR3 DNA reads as TGTGCCAGCAGCGTACCCATAGGGGGACAGGGGCCCGACAATGAGCAGTTCTTC. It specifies CASSVPIGGQGPDNEQFF.

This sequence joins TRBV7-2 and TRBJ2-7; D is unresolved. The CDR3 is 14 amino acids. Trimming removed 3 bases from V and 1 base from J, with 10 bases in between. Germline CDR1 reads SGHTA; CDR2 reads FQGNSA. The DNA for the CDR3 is TGTGCCAGCAGCTTCGGCGGACCTTCCTACGAGCAGTACTTC. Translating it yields CASSFGGPSYEQYF. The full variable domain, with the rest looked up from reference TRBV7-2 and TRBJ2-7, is GAGVSQSPSNKVTEKGKDVELRCDPISGHTALYWYRQSLGQGLEFLIYFQGNSAPDKSGLPSDRFSAERTGGSVSTLTIQRTQQEDSAVYLCASSFGGPSYEQYFGPGTRLTVT.

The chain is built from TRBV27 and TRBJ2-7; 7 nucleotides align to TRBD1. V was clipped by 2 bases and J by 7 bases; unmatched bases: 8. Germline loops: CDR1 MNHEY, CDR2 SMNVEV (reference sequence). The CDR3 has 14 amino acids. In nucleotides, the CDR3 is TGTGCCAGCAGTTTAGACAGGGCCCGCCTTGAGCAGTACTTC. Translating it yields CASSLDRARLEQYF.

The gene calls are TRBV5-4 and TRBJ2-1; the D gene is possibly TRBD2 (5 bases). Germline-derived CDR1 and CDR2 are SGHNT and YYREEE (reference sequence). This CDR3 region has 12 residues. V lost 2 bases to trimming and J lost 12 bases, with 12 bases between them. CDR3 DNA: TGTGCCAGCAGCTTAACGGGAAAGGCGCAGTTCTTC. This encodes CASSLTGKAQFF.

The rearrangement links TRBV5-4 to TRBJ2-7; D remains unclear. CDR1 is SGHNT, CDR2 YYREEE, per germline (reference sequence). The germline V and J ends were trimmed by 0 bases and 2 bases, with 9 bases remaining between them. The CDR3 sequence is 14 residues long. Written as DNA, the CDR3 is TGTGCCAGCAGCTTGGACGCTAGTCCCTACGAGCAGTACTTC. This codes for CASSLDASPYEQYF.

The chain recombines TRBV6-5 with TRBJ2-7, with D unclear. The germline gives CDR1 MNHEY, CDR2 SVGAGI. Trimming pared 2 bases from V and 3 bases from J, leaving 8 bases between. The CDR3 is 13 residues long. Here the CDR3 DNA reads TGTGCCAGCAGTTACACAAATGACTACGAGCAGTACTTC. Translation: CASSYTNDYEQYF.

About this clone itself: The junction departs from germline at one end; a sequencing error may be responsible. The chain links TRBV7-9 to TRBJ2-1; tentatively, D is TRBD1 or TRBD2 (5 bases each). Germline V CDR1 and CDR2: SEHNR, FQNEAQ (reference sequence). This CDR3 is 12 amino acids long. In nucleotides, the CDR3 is TGTGCCAGCACCTTAGGGACCTATGAGCAGTTCTTC. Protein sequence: CASTLGTYEQFF.

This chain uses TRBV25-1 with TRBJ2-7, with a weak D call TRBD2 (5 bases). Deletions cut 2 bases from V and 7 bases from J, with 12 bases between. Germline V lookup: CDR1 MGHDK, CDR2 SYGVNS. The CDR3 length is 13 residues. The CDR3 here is CASSETLSGEQYF. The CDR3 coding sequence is TGTGCCAGCAGTGAAACGCTATCGGGGGAGCAGTACTTC.

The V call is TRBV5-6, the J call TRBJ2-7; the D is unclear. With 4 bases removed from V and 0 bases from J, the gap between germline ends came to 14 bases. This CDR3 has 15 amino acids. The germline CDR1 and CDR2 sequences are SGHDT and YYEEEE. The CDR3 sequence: CASSIRASFSYEQYF. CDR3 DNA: TGTGCCAGCAGCATACGGGCCAGCTTCTCCTACGAGCAGTACTTC.

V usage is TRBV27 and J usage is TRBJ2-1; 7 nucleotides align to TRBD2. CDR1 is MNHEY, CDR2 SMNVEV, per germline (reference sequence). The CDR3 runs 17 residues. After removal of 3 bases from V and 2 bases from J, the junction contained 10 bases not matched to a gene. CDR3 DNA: TGTGCCAGCAGTTTCACTCATACTAGCGACCCCTACAATGAGCAGTTCTTC. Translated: CASSFTHTSDPYNEQFF.

CDR3 in DNA: TGTGCCAGCTGCGGGTGGTCTAGCGGGGCAGATACGCAGTATTTT. It specifies CASCGWSSGADTQYF. The gene calls are TRBV28 and TRBJ2-3, with TRBD2 matching over 9 bases. J was trimmed by 4 bases and V by 8 bases; bases with no gene match: 10. This CDR3 spans 15 amino acids. CDR1 and CDR2 from the germline V gene are MDHEN and SYDVKM.